A selection of T cell receptor beta chains follows, all from one sample in a study of T cells in Graves' hyperthyroidism and ophthalmopathy. A single record per CDR3 protein comes from TCRdb applying MiXCR to the multiplex PCR reads. Of 410,000 or so distinct CDR3 sequences detected, under 15% appear once; the ten largest clones hold 13%. The material sequenced was blood. The receptors shown here come from a man younger than 35 with Graves' ophthalmopathy. The CDR3 runs from the conserved cysteine through the conserved F or W. D genes are given only for firm matches. Clone size appears in some rows only: once, few, many, or a class for an expanded clone.

many	TRBV5-1	TRBJ2-7	TRBD2	TGCGCCAGCAGCTTGAGGGCTAGCGGGAGCCGAAGCTCCTACGAGCAGTACTTC	CASSLRASGSRSSYEQYF
many	TRBV6-1	TRBJ1-1	NA	TGTGCCAGCGGAAGACTGGGCAACACTGAAGCTTTCTTT	CASGRLGNTEAFF
many	TRBV7-8	TRBJ1-1	NA	TGTGCCAGCAGCGACTGGGGGCGCGCCACTGAAGCTTTCTTT	CASSDWGRATEAFF
many	TRBV5-6	TRBJ2-7	TRBD2	TGTGCCAGCAGCCGGCTGCTAGCGGTCTACGAGCAGTACTTC	CASSRLLAVYEQYF
many	TRBV12-3/TRBV12-4	TRBJ2-5	NA	TGTGCCAGCAGTGAGCAGGCGCAAGAGACCCAGTACTTC	CASSEQAQETQYF
many	TRBV6-2/TRBV6-3	TRBJ1-5	NA	TGTGCCAGCAGTTACTCTTTCCCTCAGCCCCAGCATTTT	CASSYSFPQPQHF
many	TRBV6-1	TRBJ1-2	NA	TGTGCCAGCAGTGAAGTGGGGGGATATGGCTACACCTTC	CASSEVGGYGYTF
many	TRBV30	TRBJ2-7	NA	TGTGCCTGGACCCGAGGGGGGAGTCAGTCGGCCTACGAGCAGTACTTC	CAWTRGGSQSAYEQYF
NA	TRBV7-2	TRBJ2-1	TRBD2	TGTGCCAGCAGCGCAACTCGCGGGGGGGGGGGTGAGCAGTTCTTC	CASSATRGGGGEQFF
few	TRBV20-1	TRBJ1-5	TRBD1	TGCAGTGCTAGAGGATTGGGACAGGGCAATCAGCCCCAGCATTTT	CSARGLGQGNQPQHF
few	TRBV5-4	TRBJ2-1	TRBD2	TGTGCCAGCAGCTTGGTAGGCGGGGGGGAATCCAATGAGCAGTTCTTC	CASSLVGGGESNEQFF
NA	TRBV15	TRBJ2-5	TRBD2	TGTGCCACCAGCAGGGGAGGGCTCCAAGAGACCCAGTACTTC	CATSRGGLQETQYF
many	TRBV11-2	TRBJ1-1	NA	TGTGCCAGCAGCTTAAGTTGGGTGAGGGGGGCTGAAGCTTTCTTT	CASSLSWVRGAEAFF
few	TRBV5-1	TRBJ2-2	NA	TGCGCCAGCAGCCCGACGGGCCAGAACACCGGGGAGCTGTTTTTT	CASSPTGQNTGELFF
NA	TRBV28	TRBJ1-6	NA	TGTGCCAGCAGTTTGTTTAATTCACCCCTCCACTTT	CASSLFNSPLHF
NA	TRBV5-1	TRBJ2-1	TRBD2	TGCGCCAGCAGCGCGGGACTAGCGGGAGGAGTTGAGCAGTTCTTC	CASSAGLAGGVEQFF
many	TRBV5-4	TRBJ2-3	NA	TGTGCCAGCAGCTTAAGAGGGGCGAACACAGATACGCAGTATTTT	CASSLRGANTDTQYF
many	TRBV3-1	TRBJ1-2	NA	TGTGCCAGCAGCCCGGCACAGTATCATGGCTACACCTTC	CASSPAQYHGYTF
few	TRBV20-1	TRBJ1-2	NA	TGCAGTGCTAGAAGGGGGGCAGGCAGCGGCTACACCTTC	CSARRGAGSGYTF
NA	TRBV5-1	TRBJ2-5	TRBD1	TGCGCCAGCAGCTTCCAGGGGGCCATTGAGACCCAGTACTTC	CASSFQGAIETQYF
few	TRBV4-1	TRBJ2-1	TRBD1	TGCGCCAGCAGCCAAGAAGCGGGACAGGGGGTCTACAATGAGCAGTTCTTC	CASSQEAGQGVYNEQFF
many	TRBV12-3/TRBV12-4	TRBJ2-2	NA	TGTGCCAGCAGTTTCCGGGGGAACACCGGGGAGCTGTTTTTT	CASSFRGNTGELFF
few	TRBV5-1	TRBJ2-2	TRBD2	TGTGCCAGCAGCAGAGGGACTAGCGGGGGGGCCAACACCGGGGAGCTGTTTTTT	CASSRGTSGGANTGELFF
many	TRBV7-8	TRBJ2-5	TRBD1	TGTGCCAGCAGCAACAGACCGGGACAGAGGGCTGAGACCCAGTACTTC	CASSNRPGQRAETQYF
many	TRBV6-5	TRBJ2-7	TRBD2	TGTGCCAGCAGTTACTCGTCGACTAGCCCTCCCTCCTACGAGCAGTACTTC	CASSYSSTSPPSYEQYF
few	TRBV29-1	TRBJ2-7	NA	TGCAGCGTTGTTAAGGGGCATCCCAAAAACTCCTACGAGCAGTACTTC	CSVVKGHPKNSYEQYF
few	TRBV4-1	TRBJ1-5	NA	TGCGCCAGCAGCCCGGGAGCTGCTGGCAGTAGCAATCAGCCCCAGCATTTT	CASSPGAAGSSNQPQHF
NA	TRBV7-8	TRBJ1-2	NA	TGTGCCAGCAGCTTAGTGGGACCCCAGGGGATAGGTGGCTACACCTTC	CASSLVGPQGIGGYTF
many	TRBV24-1	TRBJ1-1	NA	TGTGCCACCAGTGATGGACAGATACAGAACACTGAAGCTTTCTTT	CATSDGQIQNTEAFF
many	TRBV5-6	TRBJ2-4	NA	TGTGCCAGCAGCTTGGGATCAGGGGCCATTCAGTACTTC	CASSLGSGAIQYF
many	TRBV3-1	TRBJ1-1	NA	TGTGCCAGCAGCCAAGTGGTTAACACTGAAGCTTTCTTT	CASSQVVNTEAFF
many	TRBV9	TRBJ1-2	TRBD1	TGTGCCAGCAGCGTAGGAGGGGACAGGGGGATCTATGGCTACACCTTC	CASSVGGDRGIYGYTF
few	TRBV11-3	TRBJ1-5	TRBD1	TGTGCCAGCAGCCTCCTTACCGGGACAGAGGGAGTAAATCAGCCCCAGCATTTT	CASSLLTGTEGVNQPQHF
few	TRBV27	TRBJ1-2	NA	TGTGCCAGCAGTTTAACAGTTGGCGTGCCCGGTGTGGCTAACTATGGCTACACCTTC	CASSLTVGVPGVANYGYTF
few	TRBV6-7	TRBJ1-2	TRBD1	TGTGCCAGCAGTGTCCGGGACAGGGGGAAACTCTATGGCTACACCTTC	CASSVRDRGKLYGYTF
many	TRBV3-1	TRBJ2-1	NA	TGTGCCAGCAGCCAAATCGGGACTTCCCCAAATGAGCAGTTCTTC	CASSQIGTSPNEQFF
many	TRBV5-1	TRBJ1-2	NA	TGCGCCAGCAGCTTGGAGGAGGCTGGCTACACCTTC	CASSLEEAGYTF
many	TRBV29-1	TRBJ1-1	NA	TGCAGTACCACGGGGTTCACGAACACTGAAGCTTTCTTT	CSTTGFTNTEAFF
NA	TRBV2	TRBJ1-2	TRBD1	TGTGCCAGCAGTGAAACAGGGGTAGGCGGCTACACCTTC	CASSETGVGGYTF
many	TRBV11-3	TRBJ2-7	TRBD1	TGTGCCAGCAGTCCCGGGACAGTAGACTACGAGCAGTACTTC	CASSPGTVDYEQYF
many	TRBV7-6	TRBJ2-1	TRBD2	TGTGCCAGCAGCCCCTACGACGGGGGGGAGCAGTTCTTC	CASSPYDGGEQFF
few	TRBV19	TRBJ2-7	TRBD1	TGTGCCAGTAGTAGCGGCGGGACAGGAGACTACGAGCAGTACTTC	CASSSGGTGDYEQYF
few	TRBV5-5	TRBJ2-7	NA	TGTGCCAGCAGCCCGTCGCGACAGACTATCCTTTACCCGCAGTACTTC	CASSPSRQTILYPQYF
many	TRBV6-5	TRBJ2-7	TRBD2	TGTGCCAGCAGTTACCGACTAGCGGGTGTACTCTACGAGCAGTACTTC	CASSYRLAGVLYEQYF
NA	TRBV5-1	TRBJ2-5	TRBD1	TGCGCCAGCAGTTTTAACAGGGGGCTAGAGACCCAGTACTTC	CASSFNRGLETQYF
few	TRBV5-1	TRBJ1-2	NA	TGCGCCAGCAGCTTGGGACTGGCAGGGAATGGCTACACCTTC	CASSLGLAGNGYTF
NA	TRBV6-2/TRBV6-3	TRBJ2-1	TRBD2	TGTGCCACCACGGAAGGGACCAGCGGGGGGCCCCGGTTCTTC	CATTEGTSGGPRFF
few	TRBV25-1	TRBJ2-1	TRBD2	TGTGCCAGCAGACCACCCCCGGGACTAGCGGGAGTCTTGTACAATGAGCAGTTCTTC	CASRPPPGLAGVLYNEQFF
many	TRBV6-1	TRBJ2-5	TRBD1	TGTGCCAGCAGCCCACGACAGGGACGAGTTGGCGTTATGGAGACCCAGTACTTC	CASSPRQGRVGVMETQYF
NA	TRBV5-1	TRBJ2-3	NA	TGCGCCAGCAGCCGGGGCCCGGGCACAGATACGCAGTATTTT	CASSRGPGTDTQYF
few	TRBV5-1	TRBJ2-4	NA	TGCGCCAGCAGCAACTCTAGTTCCCCCAAAAACATTCAGTACTTC	CASSNSSSPKNIQYF
NA	TRBV27	TRBJ2-7	NA	TGTGCCAGCAGTTTAGCGCTAACTAGTCCTACCTACGAGCAGTACTTC	CASSLALTSPTYEQYF
many	TRBV11-3	TRBJ1-5	TRBD1	TGTGCCAGCAGCTTAGAGGACAGGGGGGAATTAAATCAGCCCCAGCATTTT	CASSLEDRGELNQPQHF
many	TRBV20-1	TRBJ2-1	NA	TGCAGTGCGCCCGGGACCCCCTCCTACAATGAGCAGTTCTTC	CSAPGTPSYNEQFF
NA	TRBV2	TRBJ2-3	TRBD1	TGTGCCAGCAGCGGGAGGACAGGGGGACCCACAGATACGCAGTATTTT	CASSGRTGGPTDTQYF
few	TRBV6-6	TRBJ2-1	TRBD1	TGTGCCAGCAGTTACGGACAGGGGGGTGAGCAGTTCTTC	CASSYGQGGEQFF